These 14 T cell receptor beta chains came from one sample sequenced in a study of CD8+ T cells in alopecia areata. Sorting of pooled cutaneous lymph node cells was based on CD4, CD8alpha, NKG2D, NKG2ACE and other markers. TCR sequencing used cDNA made by reverse transcription of extracted RNA. TCRdb's table, derived via immunoSEQ multiplex PCR, lists solely in-frame clones and lacks some. The sample has about 300,000 clones, none seen only once. The sequenced sample was CD4+ T cells sorted from a lymph node. The receptors originated from a C3H/HeJ mouse with alopecia areata. This strain's MHC haplotype is H2-k.

Comment on this clone: Here the gene names and germline are mouse. The read ends 4 residues before the CDR3 terminus; that terminus is restored from the germline J gene. The rearrangement joins TRBV19 to TRBJ2-5; 7 nucleotides align to TRBD1. This CDR3 contains 15 residues. In germline, CDR1 is FNHDT, CDR2 SITEND (reference sequence). The V gene end was trimmed by 3 bases and the J gene end by 0 bases; junction bases not matched to a gene: 4. CDR3 DNA (partial): TGTGCCAGCAGTAAGGGACAGATTAACCAAGAC. Protein: CASSKGQINQD. The complete CDR3 reads CASSKGQINQDTQYF.

This clone was counted a few times. Mouse names are used for the genes. The read is 4 residues too short to cover the CDR3 end, so that end is filled in from the germline J gene. Other DNA sequences in this specimen translate into the identical CDR3. The chain employs TRBV1 and TRBJ2-3, with TRBD1 matching 8 bases. The CDR3 is made up of 15 amino acids. Per germline, CDR1 NSQYPW and CDR2 LRSPGD (reference sequence). V lost 1 base, J lost 3 bases, and 3 bases stayed unmatched. The CDR3 protein is CTCSAGTGRAETLYF. The sequenced part of the CDR3 DNA is TGCACCTGCAGTGCAGGGACAGGGAGGGCAGAA.

This clone was detected only a few times. One base away lies a much larger clone, so this may be a sequencing read error. Gene names refer to mouse genes. Coverage ceases 4 residues before the CDR3 finishes, and the germline J gene fills in the end. The chain joins TRBV19 to TRBJ1-2; 8 bases map to TRBD1. V gave up 5 bases and J gave up 3 bases; unmatched junction bases: 3. The CDR3 totals 13 residues. From germline, CDR1 is FNHDT and CDR2 SITEND (reference sequence). The CDR3 is CASREQGDSDYTF. CDR3 DNA, as far as it was read: TGTGCCAGCAGAGAACAGGGGGACTCC.

In this sample, this clone turned up a few times. Gene names and germline refer to mouse. The CDR3 is cut off 3 residues early in the read; its end comes from the germline J gene. Other nucleotide sequences from this sample produce the same CDR3. V and J are TRBV31 and TRBJ1-6; 10 bases align to TRBD1. TRBJ1-6 carries the ORF label, with uncertain function. The V segment lost 3 bases and the J segment 7 bases; nucleotides outside the gene matches: 3. Looked up from germline, CDR1 is GKSSPN and CDR2 is SITVG. The CDR3 consists of 14 residues. The sequenced part of the CDR3 DNA is TGTGCCTGGAGCCCGGGACAGGGGAATTCGCCC. Translation gives CAWSPGQGNSP. The full-length CDR3 reads as CAWSPGQGNSPLYF.

This clone was recorded a few times. Gene labels here are mouse ones. Read sequence stops 4 residues before the CDR3 end, and the germline J gene provides the missing end. The chain has TRBV13-2 and TRBJ2-5; D is ambiguous. The CDR3 has 15 residues. The germline gives CDR1 NNHNN, CDR2 SYGAGS (reference sequence). V was clipped by 1 base and J by 0 bases, with 9 bases between them. Incomplete CDR3 DNA: TGTGCCAGCGGTGATAGCTGGAGTAACCAAGAC. Translated, it gives CASGDSWSNQD. The complete CDR3 reads CASGDSWSNQDTQYF.

This clone showed up just a few times. Gene names and germline match the mouse. The read is 4 residues too short to cover the CDR3 end, so that end is filled in from the germline J gene. The J gene is TRBJ2-2, the V gene TRBV14, with 7 bases identical to TRBD2. Looked up from germline, CDR1 is SGHDT and CDR2 is FRDEAV. CDR3 length: 14 residues. V dropped 5 bases and J dropped 2; count of bases not matched to a gene: 3. CDR3 DNA, as far as it was read: TGTGCCAGCAGGGCTGGGGGTAACACCGGG. Its protein product is CASRAGGNTG. The complete CDR3 sequence is CASRAGGNTGQLYF.

As for this clone: Gene names refer to mouse genes. The missing CDR3 end, 4 residues past where the read stops, is filled in from the germline J gene. This chain joins TRBV13-1 and TRBJ2-2, with D unclear. V was shortened by 0 bases and J by 5 bases, with 8 bases between the two germline ends. The CDR3 is 14 residues long. From germline, CDR1 is NSHNY and CDR2 SYGAGN. The part of the CDR3 DNA that was read is TGTGCCAGCAGTGATGCAACAGCTACCGGG. This codes for CASSDATATG. The full CDR3 sequence reads CASSDATATGQLYF.

The table lists this clone with a few counts. Gene labels here are mouse ones. From the germline J gene comes the end of the CDR3, since the read stops 4 residues before it. The chain joins TRBV19 to TRBJ2-1; maybe TRBD1 (7 bases). The CDR3 consists of 14 residues. V lost 7 bases to trimming and J lost 4 bases, with 15 bases between them. Germline-derived CDR1 and CDR2 are FNHDT and SITEND (reference sequence). This CDR3 is CASLPPGGYAEQFF. CDR3 bases read: TGTGCCAGCCTTCCGCCAGGGGGGTATGCT.

This clone has only a few counts. Mouse names are used for the genes. The read terminates 4 residues before the CDR3 end, so the remaining end is supplied by the germline J gene. Other nucleotide sequences in the sample specify the same CDR3. This chain uses TRBV13-2 with TRBJ2-5; the match to TRBD2 covers 10 bases. Looked up from germline, CDR1 is NNHNN and CDR2 is SYGAGS (reference sequence). The CDR3 covers 13 residues. Partial CDR3 DNA: TGTGCCAGCGGAGGACTGGGGGAAGAC. Its protein product is CASGGLGED. The whole CDR3 protein reads CASGGLGEDTQYF.

Details on this clone: The gene symbols are mouse symbols. The read ends 4 residues early relative to the CDR3; the germline J gene fills the gap. The J gene is TRBJ2-3, the V gene TRBV13-1, with a tentative D call TRBD1 (6 bases). V was cut by 4 bases and J by 3 bases, with 15 bases left in between. CDR1 NSHNY and CDR2 SYGAGN come from the germline V gene. The CDR3 sequence is 15 residues long. CDR3 loop: CASSPPGQGAETLYF. The CDR3 bases that were read are TGTGCCAGCAGTCCACCGGGACAAGGAGCAGAA.

This clone occurred a few times. The germline and genes are mouse ones. The read terminates 4 residues ahead of where the CDR3 ends, so the germline J gene completes it. The chain combines TRBV31 with TRBJ1-2; 8 bases agree with TRBD1. The CDR3 extends over 14 amino acids. Germline V lookup: CDR1 GKSSPN, CDR2 SITVG. With V trimmed by 0 bases and J by 3 bases, 3 bases remained unmatched. The chain's CDR3 is CAWSLYRGYSDYTF. CDR3 DNA, as far as it was read: TGTGCCTGGAGTCTATACAGGGGGTACTCC. The full variable domain, its missing parts supplied by reference TRBV31 and TRBJ1-2, is AQTIHQWPVAEIKAVGSPLSLGCTIKGKSSPNLYWYWQATGGTLQQLFYSITVGQVESVVQLNLSASRPKDDQFILSTEKLLLSHSGFYLCAWSLYRGYSDYTFGSGTRLLVI.

Turning to this clone: Gene names and germline match the mouse. The read stops 4 residues short of the end of the CDR3; the missing end is completed from the germline J gene. The chain recombines TRBV1 with TRBJ2-3; D ambiguous. CDR3 size: 16 residues. Trimming stripped 0 bases from V and 0 bases from J, with 10 bases between. The germline V gene encodes CDR1 NSQYPW and CDR2 LRSPGD (reference sequence). The part of the CDR3 DNA that was read is TGCACCTGCAGTGCAGAAGGAGGGTCTAGTGCAGAA. It yields the protein CTCSAEGGSSAE. From start to end, the CDR3 is CTCSAEGGSSAETLYF.

The table lists this clone with a few counts. Germline and genes here are mouse. The read falls 4 residues short of the CDR3 end, and the missing part is taken from the germline J gene. The chain couples TRBV19 to TRBJ2-7, with TRBD1 matching 12 bases. The CDR3 is made up of 15 amino acids. Germline V lookup: CDR1 FNHDT, CDR2 SITEND (reference sequence). CDR3 loop: CASSIPGTGGHEQYF. CDR3 bases read: TGTGCCAGCAGTATACCGGGGACAGGGGGCCAT.

As regards this clone: Each gene name is a mouse one. The read falls 4 residues short of the CDR3 end, and the missing part is taken from the germline J gene. The gene calls are TRBV14 and TRBJ2-3; TRBD1 aligns across 7 bases. CDR3 length: 14 amino acids. Germline-derived CDR1 and CDR2 are SGHDT and FRDEAV. Trimming took 3 bases from V and 3 from J; bases not matched to a gene: 4. The CDR3 loop reads CASSSTGTAETLYF. CDR3 bases read: TGTGCCAGCAGTTCGACAGGGACGGCAGAA.